The present entry profiles one T cell receptor (beta chain) with its context. Its specificity is unknown. The sample is drawn from a study of shared clonotypes between healthy human individuals. At the level of the study: Donor ages ranged 18 to 49 years: a couple of women, a few men.

Here immunoSEQ multiplex PCR was the method, and the copy in TCRdb shows in-frame clones only, minus some. Of 2 million to 2.5 million clones in the sample, about 90% were seen once. Study outcomes and limitations: Larger richness was generally estimated for naive than memory subsets. Donor scarcity curtailed the genetic and exposure-history diversity represented herein.

Material for sequencing was naive CD4+ T cells from PBMCs. This sample's subset: CD45RA+ positively selected. The clonotype originates from a man between 18 and 29 years old in good health. Some clones in this sample may be carry-over from other donors' samples.

CDR3 sequence reads: CASRRTGTGGQGNTIYF. CDR3 DNA: TGTGCCAGCAGGCGGACCGGGACAGGGGGCCAAGGAAACACCATATATTTT. The V call is TRBV28, the J call TRBJ1-3; 12 bases fit TRBD1. Trimming took 6 bases from V and 4 from J; bases not matched to a gene: 10. The CDR3 contains 17 residues. Germline loops: CDR1 MDHEN, CDR2 SYDVKM.